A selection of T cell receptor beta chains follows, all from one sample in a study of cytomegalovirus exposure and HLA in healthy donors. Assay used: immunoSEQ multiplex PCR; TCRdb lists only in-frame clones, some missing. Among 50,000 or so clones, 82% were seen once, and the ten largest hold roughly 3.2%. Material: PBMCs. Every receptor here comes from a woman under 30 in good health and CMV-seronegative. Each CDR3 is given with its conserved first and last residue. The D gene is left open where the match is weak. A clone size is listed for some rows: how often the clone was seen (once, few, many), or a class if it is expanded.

CDR3 protein: CASSLESLRQGNYEQYF
CDR3 DNA: TGTGCCAGCAGCTTAGAAAGCCTCAGGCAGGGGAATTACGAGCAGTACTTC
D gene: -
clone size: few
J gene: TRBJ2-7
V gene: TRBV11-1

CDR3 protein: CASSETGAGREKLFF
CDR3 DNA: TGTGCCAGCAGTGAAACAGGGGCAGGTCGGGAAAAACTGTTTTTT
D gene: TRBD1
clone size: -
J gene: TRBJ1-4
V gene: TRBV25-1

CDR3 protein: CASSEAGGAGELFF
CDR3 DNA: TGTGCCAGCAGTGAGGCGGGAGGCGCCGGGGAGCTGTTTTTT
D gene: TRBD2
clone size: few
J gene: TRBJ2-2
V gene: TRBV6-1

CDR3 protein: CASNLRGEKLFF
CDR3 DNA: TGTGCCAGCAACCTCCGGGGAGAAAAACTGTTTTTT
D gene: -
clone size: few
J gene: TRBJ1-4
V gene: TRBV25-1

CDR3 protein: CASSSRGGSFSQFF
CDR3 DNA: TGTGCCAGTAGTTCACGAGGGGGTTCTTTCTCGCAGTTCTTC
D gene: -
clone size: -
J gene: TRBJ2-1
V gene: TRBV19

CDR3 protein: CSVDRGQETQYF
CDR3 DNA: TGCAGCGTTGACAGGGGCCAAGAGACCCAGTACTTC
D gene: -
clone size: once
J gene: TRBJ2-5
V gene: TRBV29-1

CDR3 protein: CASGFSGRAVDEQFF
CDR3 DNA: TGTGCTAGTGGTTTTTCCGGGAGGGCCGTCGATGAGCAGTTCTTC
D gene: TRBD2
clone size: few
J gene: TRBJ2-1
V gene: TRBV12-5

CDR3 protein: CASSYRTPNTGELFF
CDR3 DNA: TGTGCCAGCAGTTATCGGACACCCAACACCGGGGAGCTGTTTTTT
D gene: -
clone size: -
J gene: TRBJ2-2
V gene: TRBV28

CDR3 protein: CASSSSDRVNTEAFF
CDR3 DNA: TGTGCCAGCAGCTCCTCGGACAGGGTGAACACTGAAGCTTTCTTT
D gene: TRBD1
clone size: -
J gene: TRBJ1-1
V gene: TRBV7-9

CDR3 protein: CASSLDRTVNYGYTF
CDR3 DNA: TGTGCCAGCAGCTTAGATAGGACTGTTAACTATGGCTACACCTTC
D gene: -
clone size: -
J gene: TRBJ1-2
V gene: TRBV7-8

CDR3 protein: CASGPGLAGGSYEQYF
CDR3 DNA: TGTGCCAGCGGACCCGGACTAGCGGGAGGATCCTACGAGCAGTACTTC
D gene: TRBD2
clone size: -
J gene: TRBJ2-7
V gene: TRBV27

CDR3 protein: CASSEGGTVDTEAFF
CDR3 DNA: TGTGCCAGCAGTGAAGGCGGGACTGTGGACACTGAAGCTTTCTTT
D gene: -
clone size: -
J gene: TRBJ1-1
V gene: TRBV2

CDR3 protein: CASSPVGQRDQPQHF
CDR3 DNA: TGTGCCAGCAGCCCCGTCGGACAGAGGGATCAGCCCCAGCATTTT
D gene: -
clone size: -
J gene: TRBJ1-5
V gene: TRBV7-9

CDR3 protein: CASSQCLVRLEYF
CDR3 DNA: TGCGCCAGCAGTCAATGCTTAGTTAGATTGGAGTATTTT
D gene: -
clone size: -
J gene: TRBJ2-3
V gene: TRBV23-1

CDR3 protein: CASSGQGNEQFF
CDR3 DNA: TGTGCCAGCAGCGGACAGGGTAATGAGCAGTTCTTC
D gene: TRBD1
clone size: -
J gene: TRBJ2-1
V gene: TRBV11-3

CDR3 protein: CASTTPGGRASIMSGELFF
CDR3 DNA: TGTGCCAGCACCACTCCGGGCGGGAGGGCTTCGATAATGTCCGGGGAGCTGTTTTTT
D gene: TRBD2
clone size: -
J gene: TRBJ2-2
V gene: TRBV5-5

CDR3 protein: CASSPGTGVEKLFF
CDR3 DNA: TGTGCCAGCTCACCAGGGACAGGGGTTGAAAAACTGTTTTTT
D gene: TRBD1
clone size: -
J gene: TRBJ1-4
V gene: TRBV18

CDR3 protein: CASSVGTAIVSNTQYF
CDR3 DNA: TGTGCCAGCAGCGTAGGGACAGCCATCGTATCGAATACGCAGTATTTT
D gene: -
clone size: -
J gene: TRBJ2-3
V gene: TRBV9

CDR3 protein: CATSKRARGNTDTQYF
CDR3 DNA: TGTGCCACCAGCAAACGTGCGCGGGGAAACACAGATACGCAGTATTTT
D gene: -
clone size: few
J gene: TRBJ2-3
V gene: TRBV15

CDR3 protein: CPPPRRGSNEQFF
CDR3 DNA: TGTCCCCCCCCGAGGCGCGGGAGCAATGAGCAGTTCTTC
D gene: TRBD2
clone size: once
J gene: TRBJ2-1
V gene: TRBV7-7

CDR3 protein: CATSRPPGQGFYTEAFF
CDR3 DNA: TGTGCCACCAGCAGACCTCCGGGACAGGGGTTTTACACTGAAGCTTTCTTT
D gene: TRBD1
clone size: -
J gene: TRBJ1-1
V gene: TRBV15

CDR3 protein: CASRTGTGELFF
CDR3 DNA: TGTGCCAGTAGAACAGGCACCGGGGAGCTGTTTTTT
D gene: -
clone size: -
J gene: TRBJ2-2
V gene: TRBV19

CDR3 protein: CASSPLPWLSGRRETQYF
CDR3 DNA: TGTGCCAGCAGTCCCCTCCCCTGGTTGAGCGGGAGAAGGGAGACCCAGTACTTC
D gene: TRBD2
clone size: few
J gene: TRBJ2-5
V gene: TRBV27

CDR3 protein: CASSQVVSAEQFF
CDR3 DNA: TGTGCCAGCAGCCAAGTAGTTTCCGCTGAGCAGTTCTTC
D gene: -
clone size: -
J gene: TRBJ2-1
V gene: TRBV4-2

CDR3 protein: CASSPRGNGNTEAFF
CDR3 DNA: TGTGCCAGTAGTCCTCGGGGGAATGGGAACACTGAAGCTTTCTTT
D gene: -
clone size: -
J gene: TRBJ1-1
V gene: TRBV19

CDR3 protein: CASSKASWTQYF
CDR3 DNA: TGTGCCAGCAGCAAGGCTTCATGGACCCAGTACTTC
D gene: -
clone size: -
J gene: TRBJ2-5
V gene: TRBV21-1

CDR3 protein: CASTTDSGNEQFF
CDR3 DNA: TGTGCCAGCACCACCGACTCCGGCAATGAGCAGTTCTTC
D gene: -
clone size: -
J gene: TRBJ2-1
V gene: TRBV6-5

CDR3 protein: CASERTRVTGYTF
CDR3 DNA: TGTGCCAGCGAAAGAACGAGAGTTACTGGCTACACCTTC
D gene: -
clone size: -
J gene: TRBJ1-2
V gene: TRBV7-3

CDR3 protein: CASPPLGQGGYNEQFF
CDR3 DNA: TGTGCCAGCCCACCCTTGGGGCAGGGGGGCTACAATGAGCAGTTCTTC
D gene: -
clone size: -
J gene: TRBJ2-1
V gene: TRBV28

CDR3 protein: CASSPWHFVLAGKGEKFF
CDR3 DNA: TGTGCCAGCAGCCCATGGCATTTCGTACTAGCGGGAAAGGGAGAAAAGTTCTTC
D gene: TRBD2
clone size: -
J gene: TRBJ2-1
V gene: TRBV27

CDR3 protein: CASSLAGQEAFF
CDR3 DNA: TGTGCCAGCAGCTTAGCGGGGCAGGAAGCTTTCTTT
D gene: -
clone size: -
J gene: TRBJ1-1
V gene: TRBV7-8

CDR3 protein: CAASRDPQLTQNTQYF
CDR3 DNA: TGTGCCGCCAGCAGAGATCCCCAGTTGACTCAGAATACGCAGTATTTT
D gene: -
clone size: -
J gene: TRBJ2-3
V gene: TRBV15

CDR3 protein: CASSSRGQLYEQYF
CDR3 DNA: TGTGCCAGCAGTTCCCGGGGACAACTCTACGAGCAGTACTTC
D gene: -
clone size: -
J gene: TRBJ2-7
V gene: TRBV27

CDR3 protein: CAIRQKREKYNYGYTF
CDR3 DNA: TGTGCCATCAGACAAAAACGGGAGAAATATAACTATGGCTACACCTTC
D gene: -
clone size: -
J gene: TRBJ1-2
V gene: TRBV10-3

CDR3 protein: CAISETGWSSYEQYF
CDR3 DNA: TGTGCCATCAGTGAGACAGGGTGGAGCTCCTACGAGCAGTACTTC
D gene: -
clone size: -
J gene: TRBJ2-7
V gene: TRBV10-3

CDR3 protein: CASSPLAGGVDEQFF
CDR3 DNA: TGCGCCAGCAGCCCACTAGCGGGAGGAGTGGATGAGCAGTTCTTC
D gene: TRBD2
clone size: -
J gene: TRBJ2-1
V gene: TRBV5-1

CDR3 protein: CSVAQGSEANVLTF
CDR3 DNA: TGCAGCGTGGCACAGGGGTCTGAGGCCAACGTCCTGACTTTC
D gene: TRBD1
clone size: few
J gene: TRBJ2-6
V gene: TRBV29-1

CDR3 protein: CASRPGLAVTDTQYF
CDR3 DNA: TGTGCCAGCCGCCCGGGACTAGCGGTCACAGATACGCAGTATTTT
D gene: TRBD2
clone size: -
J gene: TRBJ2-3
V gene: TRBV27

CDR3 protein: CASSGGTSGSDEQFF
CDR3 DNA: TGTGCCAGCAGCGGAGGGACTAGCGGGAGTGACGAGCAGTTCTTC
D gene: TRBD2
clone size: -
J gene: TRBJ2-1
V gene: TRBV6-4

CDR3 protein: CSVEYAGEAFF
CDR3 DNA: TGCAGCGTTGAGTACGCGGGTGAAGCTTTCTTT
D gene: -
clone size: -
J gene: TRBJ1-1
V gene: TRBV29-1

CDR3 protein: CASSIPRAGQGYEQYF
CDR3 DNA: TGTGCCAGTAGTATCCCCCGGGCCGGCCAGGGCTACGAGCAGTACTTC
D gene: -
clone size: -
J gene: TRBJ2-7
V gene: TRBV19

CDR3 protein: CASTEGQGPIYEQYF
CDR3 DNA: TGTGCCAGCACCGAGGGACAGGGTCCGATCTACGAGCAGTACTTC
D gene: TRBD1
clone size: few
J gene: TRBJ2-7
V gene: TRBV2

CDR3 protein: CASSSPGQGGTEAFF
CDR3 DNA: TGTGCCAGCAGTTCTCCGGGACAGGGGGGCACTGAAGCTTTCTTT
D gene: TRBD1
clone size: once
J gene: TRBJ1-1
V gene: TRBV28

CDR3 protein: CASSLRSTNEKLFF
CDR3 DNA: TGTGCCAGCAGTTTACGTTCAACTAATGAAAAACTGTTTTTT
D gene: -
clone size: -
J gene: TRBJ1-4
V gene: TRBV27

CDR3 protein: CASRRGDTEAFF
CDR3 DNA: TGTGCCAGCAGACGGGGGGACACTGAAGCTTTCTTT
D gene: -
clone size: once
J gene: TRBJ1-1
V gene: TRBV27

CDR3 protein: CASSPPGISVRGEQYF
CDR3 DNA: TGTGCCAGCTCACCACCGGGAATAAGCGTCAGGGGCGAGCAGTACTTC
D gene: -
clone size: -
J gene: TRBJ2-7
V gene: TRBV18

CDR3 protein: CASRARQGLGTGELFF
CDR3 DNA: TGTGCCAGTAGGGCGCGACAGGGTTTAGGCACCGGGGAGCTGTTTTTT
D gene: TRBD1
clone size: -
J gene: TRBJ2-2
V gene: TRBV19

CDR3 protein: CAWTSDRGSQETQYF
CDR3 DNA: TGTGCCTGGACTTCGGACAGGGGCTCCCAAGAGACCCAGTACTTC
D gene: TRBD1
clone size: few
J gene: TRBJ2-5
V gene: TRBV30